Listed below are T cell receptor beta chains from one sample, sequenced in a study of blood T cell repertoires in COVID-19. Sequencing was performed with immunoSEQ multiplex PCR; in TCRdb, only in-frame clones are kept and a portion is missing. The sample holds under 200,000 clones, roughly 82% seen once. Input material: PBMCs or T cells enriched from blood (not recorded which). These receptors originate from a woman aged 55-75 years with acute COVID-19. Both conserved end residues are part of each CDR3. The D gene is left open where the match is weak. For some rows the clone size is stated as once, few or many, or as a class when expanded; others skip it.

j_call	v_call	clone_size	d_call	cdr3_nt	cdr3_aa
TRBJ2-2	TRBV29-1	few	-	TGCAGCGTTGGGGGCAGCTACACGAACACCGGGGAGCTGTTTTTT	CSVGGSYTNTGELFF
TRBJ1-2	TRBV10-3	-	TRBD1	TGTGCCATCAGTGAGGCCGGGACAGGGTCTCTTGGCTACACCTTC	CAISEAGTGSLGYTF
TRBJ1-1	TRBV3-1/TRBV3-2	-	TRBD1	TGTGCCAGCAGTCCTCGGACAGGGAGCGGGGCTGAAGCTTTCTTT	CASSPRTGSGAEAFF
TRBJ1-1	TRBV19	-	TRBD1	TGTGCCAGTAGTCCAAGTCCGACAGGGCAGACTGAAGCTTTCTTT	CASSPSPTGQTEAFF
TRBJ2-1	TRBV6-2/TRBV6-3	-	TRBD2	TGTGCCAGCAGTGGTAGCGGGGGACACAATGAGCAGTTCTTC	CASSGSGGHNEQFF
TRBJ2-5	TRBV27	-	-	TGTGCCAGCAGTCGCTCAGGGCTGGAGACCCAGTACTTC	CASSRSGLETQYF
TRBJ1-1	TRBV5-6	-	-	TGTGCCAGCAGCTTTTTTCTCGACAGGAACACTGAAGCTTTCTTT	CASSFFLDRNTEAFF
TRBJ2-5	TRBV27	-	TRBD1	TGTGCCAGCAGCCCCAGATGGGGACAGGGGAAAGGAGAGACCCAGTACTTC	CASSPRWGQGKGETQYF
TRBJ1-2	TRBV5-6	few	-	TGTGCCAGCAGCTCCCCGGACGGGGTACGGGGCTACACCTTC	CASSSPDGVRGYTF
TRBJ2-2	TRBV27	-	TRBD1	TGTGCCAGCAGACAAGGGGGCCACACCGGGGAGCTGTTTTTT	CASRQGGHTGELFF
TRBJ1-5	TRBV7-2	-	TRBD1	TGTGCCAGCAGCTTTCAGGGGGACAATCAGCCCCAGCATTTT	CASSFQGDNQPQHF
TRBJ2-5	TRBV5-1	few	-	TGCGCCAGCAGCCCTAGCGTTTCGGAGACCCAGTACTTC	CASSPSVSETQYF
TRBJ2-1	TRBV10-3	-	TRBD2	TGTGCCATCAGTGTATTAGCGGGAGGGTACAATGAGCAGTTCTTC	CAISVLAGGYNEQFF
TRBJ2-2	TRBV19	once	TRBD2	TGTGCCAGTAGGGGACTAGCGGGGGGCCGTCTGTTTTTT	CASRGLAGGRLFF
TRBJ1-6	TRBV10-3	-	-	TGTGCCATCAGTGAGTCCGGCTCCTATAATTCACCCCTCCACTTT	CAISESGSYNSPLHF
TRBJ2-7	TRBV7-2	-	TRBD1	TGTGCCAGCAGCTTGGGACAGGTTTACGAGCAGTACTTC	CASSLGQVYEQYF
TRBJ2-1	TRBV12-2	-	-	TGTGCAAGTGTCGTGCGGTCTAGCGGGAGGGCGGTCCCCAGCTCCTACAATGAGCAGTTCTTC	CASVVRSSGRAVPSSYNEQFF
TRBJ2-5	TRBV19	-	-	TGTGCCAGTAGTGTACCCGGACTAACAGAGACCCAGTACTTC	CASSVPGLTETQYF
TRBJ1-1	TRBV28	-	-	TGTGCCAGCAGGGGGCAGGGAACACCTGAAGCTTTCTTT	CASRGQGTPEAFF
TRBJ2-3	TRBV11-2	few	TRBD1	TGTGCCAGCAGTCCTACAGGGGGCCCTGCAGATACGCAGTATTTT	CASSPTGGPADTQYF
TRBJ2-7	TRBV27	-	-	TGTGCCAGCAGTTTACGCGGCGACTCCTACGAGCAGTACTTC	CASSLRGDSYEQYF
TRBJ1-5	TRBV6-5	-	TRBD1	TGTGCCAGCGGGTCTTCACAGGGGATTTCACAGCCCCAGCATTTT	CASGSSQGISQPQHF
TRBJ2-5	TRBV6-5	-	-	TGTGCCAGCAGCCTCGGACACAGCCAAGAGACCCAGTACTTC	CASSLGHSQETQYF
TRBJ1-2	TRBV28	-	-	TGTGCCAGCACAACAGGGAAAGTTGGCTACACCTTC	CASTTGKVGYTF
TRBJ1-3	TRBV5-6	-	-	TGTGCCAGCAGCAAAACCAGGGGTAACTCTGGAAACACCATATATTTT	CASSKTRGNSGNTIYF
TRBJ2-3	TRBV9	-	TRBD1	TGTGCCAGCAGCGCCCGGACAGGGGGCACAGATACGCAGTATTTT	CASSARTGGTDTQYF
TRBJ1-3	TRBV21-1	-	-	TGTGCCAGCAGCAACAGGACAGGGGGCTGTGTGACCATATATTTT	CASSNRTGGCVTIYF
TRBJ1-5	TRBV3-1/TRBV3-2	-	-	TGTGCCAGCAGCCAAGATGCGACACTCAATCAGCCCCAGCATTTT	CASSQDATLNQPQHF
TRBJ1-3	TRBV30	-	-	TGTGCCTGGGACACAGGCTCTGGAAACACCATATATTTT	CAWDTGSGNTIYF
TRBJ2-1	TRBV20-1	-	-	TGCAGTGCTAGTGTGGTCGGTCGGAATGAGCAGTTCTTC	CSASVVGRNEQFF
TRBJ2-7	TRBV7-7	-	TRBD2	TGTGCCAGCAGCCCCGGACTAGCGGGCCTTTCCGAGCAGTACTTC	CASSPGLAGLSEQYF
TRBJ2-5	TRBV9	-	TRBD2	TGTGCCAGCAGCGAGGAGGGACGGAGGCTAGCGGGAGAGACCCAGTACTTC	CASSEEGRRLAGETQYF
TRBJ1-2	TRBV7-2	-	-	TGTGCCAGCAGCTTAGGTACAGGGTCCGGCTACACCTTC	CASSLGTGSGYTF
TRBJ1-1	TRBV12-3/TRBV12-4	few	-	TGTGCCAGCAGTTTTAGACAGTTAAAAGCTTTCTTT	CASSFRQLKAFF
TRBJ1-5	TRBV18	once	TRBD1	TGTGCCAGCTCACCAACAATAGACAGGGGTGGTCAGCCCCAGCATTTT	CASSPTIDRGGQPQHF
TRBJ2-2	TRBV5-5	-	TRBD1	TGTGCCAGCAGCCGTGACAGGGCCGATGACACCGGGGAGCTGTTTTTT	CASSRDRADDTGELFF
TRBJ1-3	TRBV5-8	-	TRBD1	TGTGCCAGCCATGAGACAGGGGGCGAAGGTGGAAACACCATATATTTT	CASHETGGEGGNTIYF
TRBJ1-5	TRBV10-3	few	TRBD1	TGTGCCATCACTTCGGGACAGGGTCAGCCCCAGCATTTT	CAITSGQGQPQHF
TRBJ1-1	TRBV4-2	many	-	TGTGCCAGCAGCCAAGTTGTGGGGAGCACTGAAGCTTTCTTT	CASSQVVGSTEAFF
TRBJ2-1	TRBV14	-	TRBD2	TGTGCCAGCAGCCAAGTCCGGACTAGCTCCTACAATGAGCAGTTCTTC	CASSQVRTSSYNEQFF
TRBJ1-6	TRBV7-8	once	TRBD1	TGTGCCAGCAGACGACAGGGCCATAATTCACCCCTCCACTTT	CASRRQGHNSPLHF
TRBJ2-3	TRBV6-2/TRBV6-3	-	-	TGTGCCAGCAGTTACGCGGAGGGGGCTGGGGATACGCAGTATTTT	CASSYAEGAGDTQYF
TRBJ2-5	TRBV6-6	-	-	TGTGCCAGCAACCAAGGGGGATCCCAGTACTTC	CASNQGGSQYF
TRBJ2-7	TRBV9	-	TRBD1	TGTGCCAGCAGCGTAGGGGGACAGAACTCCTACGAGCAGTACTTC	CASSVGGQNSYEQYF
TRBJ2-2	TRBV14	-	TRBD1	TGTGCCAGCAGCCAAGAGAAGTGGGGACAGGGGGGCCTTTCGAACACCGGGGAGCTGTTTTTT	CASSQEKWGQGGLSNTGELFF
TRBJ1-2	TRBV7-2	medium-sized	TRBD1	TGTGCCAGCAGCTCAGGGACAGGGGAAAGTGGCTACACCTTC	CASSSGTGESGYTF
TRBJ1-3	TRBV15	-	-	TGTGCCACCAGCAGAGGGGGACTGAGCTCTGGAAACACCATATATTTT	CATSRGGLSSGNTIYF
TRBJ2-3	TRBV5-1	-	-	TGCGCCAGCAGTCGGGCTAGCGTGGGGTTGACAGATACGCAGTATTTT	CASSRASVGLTDTQYF
TRBJ1-1	TRBV4-3	-	TRBD1	TGCGCCAGCAGCCAACGAGACAGGGTAGGGACTGAAGCTTTCTTT	CASSQRDRVGTEAFF
TRBJ1-4	TRBV6-2/TRBV6-3	-	-	TGTGCCAGCAGTTACTCTAGATCCGCGGACAGCGTATTT	CASSYSRSADSVF
TRBJ1-1	TRBV4-1	once	TRBD1	TGCGCCAGCAGCCACCCCAGGGGGCAGGGGATATACACTGAAGCTTTCTTT	CASSHPRGQGIYTEAFF
TRBJ2-7	TRBV13	-	TRBD1	TGTGCCAGCAGCTTAGGGACAGGGGTACACGAGCAGTACTTC	CASSLGTGVHEQYF
TRBJ1-5	TRBV15	-	-	TGTGCCACCAGCAGGGGGGCCGAGCGGAGCAATCAGCCCCAGCATTTT	CATSRGAERSNQPQHF